These 12 T cell receptor beta chains share one sample of origin, sequenced in a study of T cells in Graves' hyperthyroidism and ophthalmopathy (dated by TCRdb to about 2019). Library prep was done by multiplex PCR. The instrument was an Illumina HiSeq 2000. Amplification of TCR beta CDR3 regions was carried out from RNA transcripts. For the first round of RT-PCR on the TCR CDR3, the HTBI primer set was used together with the Qiagen OneStep RT-PCR kit. TCRdb reprocessing: public reads trimmed at Q25 with fastp, clones called with MiXCR, in-frame beta chains kept. Rows merge per CDR3 protein into single entries with the most common DNA and genes. This sample has hundreds of thousands of distinct CDR3 sequences in its table, and around 15% of those were observed once. The top ten clonotypes cover roughly a tenth of the sample. Sequencing was done on a sample of blood. These receptors originate from a woman aged 18-29 years with Graves' hyperthyroidism.

This clonotype came up a few times. J is TRBJ1-2 and V is TRBV13; TRBD1 is a possible D gene (5 bases). The V gene's germline CDR1 is PRHDT and CDR2 FYEKMQ (reference sequence). Trimming took off 7 bases at V and 3 bases at J, with 12 bases between the two ends. This CDR3 has 13 residues. This CDR3 reads CASTIGDHYGYTF. The CDR3 nucleotides are TGTGCCAGCACGATCGGGGACCACTATGGCTACACCTTC.

The CDR3 here is CASSLSIYFYNEQFF. In nucleotides, the CDR3 is TGTGCCAGCAGCTTGAGTATATACTTCTACAATGAGCAGTTCTTC. The V gene is TRBV11-3, the J gene TRBJ2-1, with D hard to call. CDR1 is SGHNT and CDR2 is YENEEA in the germline V gene. The V end was cut by 3 bases, the J end by 3 bases, with 12 bases between. This CDR3 region has 15 residues.

At least ten counts were recorded for this clonotype. V is TRBV6-1 and J is TRBJ2-2; D possibly corresponds to TRBD1 (6 bases). CDR1 is MNHNS, CDR2 SASEGT, per germline. The CDR3 has 13 residues. V was trimmed by 10 bases and J by 6 bases, leaving 15 bases between them. CDR3 region: CATRNRDPGELFF. The CDR3, as DNA: TGTGCCACCCGAAACAGGGACCCCGGGGAGCTGTTTTTT.

Only a few counts were recorded for this clonotype. This chain uses TRBV10-3 with TRBJ1-6, with 7 bases matching TRBD1. The germline V gene has CDR1 ENHRY and CDR2 SYGVKD. Trimming cost V 6 bases and J 7 bases; bases outside gene matches: 6. The CDR3 extends over 14 amino acids. The CDR3, as DNA: TGTGCCATCAGGGGAGGGACAGTCAATTCACCCCTCCACTTT. Protein: CAIRGGTVNSPLHF.

The table lists this clonotype with many counts. This sequence joins TRBV20-1 and TRBJ2-3; 9 nucleotides align to TRBD2. V trimming: 6 bases; J trimming: 1 base; junction bases outside the gene matches: 8. Germline CDR1 DFQATT, CDR2 SNEGSKA (reference sequence). The CDR3 is made up of 15 amino acids. Written as DNA, the CDR3 is TGCAGTGCCGAGGTTTGGACTAGCGGCACAGATACGCAGTATTTT. Residues: CSAEVWTSGTDTQYF.

Turning to this clonotype: A much more abundant neighbour one base away suggests this may be a read error. This rearrangement joins TRBV7-2 to TRBJ2-7, with D unclear. This CDR3 region has 10 residues. Trimming shortened V by 11 bases and J by 4 bases, and 9 bases separated the two germline ends. Germline V CDR1 and CDR2: SGHTA, FQGNSA. CDR3 sequence reads: CAGTTYEQYF. DNA for the CDR3: TGTGCCGGCACAACTTACGAGCAGTACTTC.

The chain combines TRBV14 with TRBJ2-3; 10 bases are shared with TRBD2. The CDR3 consists of 15 residues. The V and J ends lost 3 bases and 8 bases, in that order; junction bases with no gene match: 8. Germline V gives CDR1 SGHDN, CDR2 FVKESK. Written as DNA, the CDR3 is TGTGCCAGCAGCCAGGTGGGACTAGCGCGAGGTACGCAGTATTTT. Amino acids: CASSQVGLARGTQYF.

The J gene is TRBJ2-1, the V gene TRBV24-1; 7 bases are shared with TRBD1. V dropped 0 bases and J dropped 6; count of bases not matched to a gene: 7. Germline-derived CDR1 and CDR2 are KGHDR and SFDVKD. The CDR3 loop spans 16 amino acids. The CDR3 DNA reads TGTGCCACCAGTGATTTGAGGGGGCTATCCCCCAATGAGCAGTTCTTC. It translates to CATSDLRGLSPNEQFF.

In its sample, this clonotype was seen a few times. The chain combines TRBV7-2 with TRBJ1-2; D is undetermined. V lost 2 bases and J lost 8, with 9 bases in between. The CDR3 spans 12 residues. Germline V gene data show CDR1 as SGHTA and CDR2 as FQGNSA. CDR3: CTSSLYQGGYTF. In DNA, the CDR3 is TGTACCAGCAGCTTATACCAAGGCGGCTACACCTTC.

This chain connects TRBV20-1 to TRBJ1-6, with TRBD1 matching over 7 bases. This CDR3 is built from 16 residues. After removal of 4 bases from V and 0 bases from J, the junction contained 6 bases not matched to a gene. Germline V CDR1 and CDR2: DFQATT, SNEGSKA (reference sequence). The CDR3 DNA reads TGCAGTGCTATACCACAGGGGAGCTCCTATAATTCACCCCTCCACTTT. It codes for CSAIPQGSSYNSPLHF.

J is TRBJ2-1 and V is TRBV6-5; either TRBD1 or TRBD2 may supply D (5 bases each). CDR1 is MNHEY and CDR2 is SVGAGI in the germline V gene. The CDR3 is 16 amino acids. V was pared by 3 bases and J by 4 bases, with 16 bases between. The chain's CDR3 is CASSYGVRGLYNEQFF. The CDR3, as DNA: TGTGCCAGCAGTTATGGGGTGAGGGGTCTTTACAATGAGCAGTTCTTC.

This clonotype was found a few times. The chain is built from TRBV20-1 and TRBJ2-7; a weak D match, TRBD1 (6 bases). Germline loops: CDR1 DFQATT, CDR2 SNEGSKA (reference sequence). The CDR3 is 13 residues long. V lost 3 bases to trimming and J lost 6 bases, with 15 bases between them. As DNA, the CDR3 is TGCAGTGCTAGGGGGGCATCGGACTCCGAGCAGTACTTC. This encodes CSARGASDSEQYF.